This T cell receptor beta chain comes out of a study of blood T cell repertoires in COVID-19. J lost 4 bases, V lost 0 bases, and 1 base had no gene match. CDR1 and CDR2 (germline): LGHNA, YSLEER. The CDR3 has 15 amino acids. Sequencing was performed with immunoSEQ multiplex PCR; in TCRdb, only in-frame clones are kept and a portion is missing. The sample carries roughly 100,000 clones, around four fifths recorded once. The sample comprised peripheral blood. V is TRBV4-3 and J is TRBJ2-3, with 10 bases matching TRBD2. This clonotype was sampled from a man in his sixties with active or convalescent COVID-19. The CDR3 DNA reads as TGCGCCAGCAGCCAAGACCTAGCGGGAGCAGATACGCAGTATTTT. It specifies CASSQDLAGADTQYF.